The subject of this entry is one T cell receptor beta chain. What it recognizes is unknown. The entry originates in a study of cytomegalovirus exposure and HLA in healthy donors. General observations from the study: Three chains linked to CMV were shown in vitro to be specific for CMV antigens. Information on immune exposure was restricted to one variable (CMV serostatus).

Germline V gene data show CDR1 as LGHNA and CDR2 as YSLEER. The junction had 2 bases not matched to a gene; V was cut back by 0 bases and J by 8 bases. The CDR3 contains 15 residues. Vbeta (60) and Jbeta (13) primers were used in the PCR. The table came from immunoSEQ multiplex PCR; TCRdb's copy has only in-frame clones and leaves some out. The sample carries 200,000 to 250,000 clones, about 80% recorded once. The receptor's source is a man aged 40-55 years in good health and CMV-seronegative. The specimen was PBMCs. The chain combines TRBV4-3 with TRBJ2-1, with TRBD1 matching over 12 bases. The CDR3 bases are TGCGCCAGCAGCCAAGATTGGGACAGGGGGCATGAGCAGTTCTTC. Translation gives CASSQDWDRGHEQFF.